The subject of this entry is one TCR beta chain. The sample is drawn from a study of cytomegalovirus exposure and HLA in healthy donors. There are 15 residues in the CDR3. Trimming left V 3 bases short and J 0 bases short, with 9 bases between. The germline CDR1 and CDR2 sequences are KGHSH and LQKENI. The PCR was carried out with 60 Vbeta primers and 13 Jbeta primers. Assay used: immunoSEQ multiplex PCR; TCRdb lists only in-frame clones, some missing. In the table there are under 150,000 clones, 70% to 90% of which are singletons. This TCR was sampled from a man aged 40-50 years in good health and CMV-seronegative. This rearrangement joins TRBV18 to TRBJ2-4, with D possibly being TRBD1 (5 bases). Sequences were obtained from PBMCs. As DNA, the CDR3 is TGTGCCAGCTCACCCTTGACAGCAGCCAAAAACATTCAGTACTTC. Amino acids: CASSPLTAAKNIQYF. Filled out from reference TRBV18 and TRBJ2-4, the complete variable domain reads NAGVMQNPRHLVRRRGQEARLRCSPMKGHSHVYWYRQLPEEGLKFMVYLQKENIIDESGMPKERFSAEFPKEGPSILRIQQVVRGDSAAYFCASSPLTAAKNIQYFGAGTRLSVL.